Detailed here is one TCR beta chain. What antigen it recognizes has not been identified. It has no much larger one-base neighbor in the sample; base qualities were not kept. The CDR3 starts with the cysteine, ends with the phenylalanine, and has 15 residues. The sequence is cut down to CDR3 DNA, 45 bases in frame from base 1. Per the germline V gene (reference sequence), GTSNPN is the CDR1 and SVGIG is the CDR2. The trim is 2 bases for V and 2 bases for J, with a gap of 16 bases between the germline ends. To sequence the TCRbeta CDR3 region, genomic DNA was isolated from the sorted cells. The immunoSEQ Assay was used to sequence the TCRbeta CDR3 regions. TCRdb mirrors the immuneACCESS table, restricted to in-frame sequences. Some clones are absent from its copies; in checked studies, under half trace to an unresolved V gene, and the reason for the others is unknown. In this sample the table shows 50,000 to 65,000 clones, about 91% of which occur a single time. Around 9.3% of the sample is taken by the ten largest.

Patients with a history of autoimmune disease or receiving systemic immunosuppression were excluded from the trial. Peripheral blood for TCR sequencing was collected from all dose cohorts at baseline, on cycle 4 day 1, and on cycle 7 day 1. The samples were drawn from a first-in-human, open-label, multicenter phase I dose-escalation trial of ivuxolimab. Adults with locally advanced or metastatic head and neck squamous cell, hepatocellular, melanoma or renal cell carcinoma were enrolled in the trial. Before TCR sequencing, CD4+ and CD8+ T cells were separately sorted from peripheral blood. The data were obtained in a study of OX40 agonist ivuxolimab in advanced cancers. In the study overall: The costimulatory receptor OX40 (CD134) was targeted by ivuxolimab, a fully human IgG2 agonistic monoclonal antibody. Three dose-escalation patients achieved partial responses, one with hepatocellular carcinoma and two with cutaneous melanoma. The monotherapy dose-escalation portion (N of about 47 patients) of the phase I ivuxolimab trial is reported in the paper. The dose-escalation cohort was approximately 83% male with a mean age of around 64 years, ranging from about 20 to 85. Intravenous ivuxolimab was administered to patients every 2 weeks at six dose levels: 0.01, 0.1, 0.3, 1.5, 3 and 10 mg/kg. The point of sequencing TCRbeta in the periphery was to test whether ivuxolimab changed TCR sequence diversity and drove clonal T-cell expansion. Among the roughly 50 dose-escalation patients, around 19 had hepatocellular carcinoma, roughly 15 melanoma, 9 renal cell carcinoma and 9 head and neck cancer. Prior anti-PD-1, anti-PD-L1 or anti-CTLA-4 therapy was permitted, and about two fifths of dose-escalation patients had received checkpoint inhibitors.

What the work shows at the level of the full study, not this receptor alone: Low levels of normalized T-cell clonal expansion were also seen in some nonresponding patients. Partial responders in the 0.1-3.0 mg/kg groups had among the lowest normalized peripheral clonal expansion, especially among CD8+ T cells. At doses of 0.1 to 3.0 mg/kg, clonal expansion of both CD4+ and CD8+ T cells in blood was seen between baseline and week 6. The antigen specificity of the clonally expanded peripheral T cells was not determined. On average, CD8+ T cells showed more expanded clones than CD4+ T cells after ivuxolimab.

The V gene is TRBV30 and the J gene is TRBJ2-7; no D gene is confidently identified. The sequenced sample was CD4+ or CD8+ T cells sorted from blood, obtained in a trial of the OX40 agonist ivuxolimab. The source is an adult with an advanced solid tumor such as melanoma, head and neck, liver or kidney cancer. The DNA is TGTGCCTGGAGTCTTGGAAAATACCTACCCTACGAGCAGTACTTC. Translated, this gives CAWSLGKYLPYEQYF. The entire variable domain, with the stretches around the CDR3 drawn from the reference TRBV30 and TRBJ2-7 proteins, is SQTIHQWPATLVQPVGSPLSLECTVEGTSNPNLYWYRQAAGRGLQLLFYSVGIGQISSEVPQNLSASRPQDRQFILSSKKLLLSDSGFYLCAWSLGKYLPYEQYFGPGTRLTVT.